Following are 30 T cell receptor beta chains from one sample sequenced in a study of CD8+CD57+ T cells in acquired aplastic anemia. Genomic DNA served as template for TCR beta VDJ and CDR3 profiling. TCRdb fed the reads into MiXCR, producing one record per CDR3 protein. The sample has around 400,000 distinct CDR3 sequences, under 80% seen once. Sample: sorted CD4+, CD8+, or CD8+CD57+ T cells (not recorded which) from PBMCs. These receptor sequences come from a human donor in good health, serving as a control.

This chain connects TRBV7-9 to TRBJ1-5, with unresolved D. The length of the CDR3 is 13 residues. Germline assignment: CDR1 SEHNR and CDR2 FQNEAQ (reference sequence). Trimming pared 5 bases from V and 14 bases from J, leaving 19 bases between. CDR3 DNA sequence: TGTGCCAGCAGCAGAGATAGCAATCCGCCTGAGCATTTT. This codes for CASSRDSNPPEHF.

Notes on this clonotype: A read error may produce the germline difference seen at one junction end. V is TRBV20-1 and J is TRBJ1-2; 10 positions agree with TRBD1. This CDR3 spans 15 amino acids. The germline gives CDR1 DFQATT, CDR2 SNEGSKA (reference sequence). The DNA for the CDR3 is TGCGGTGCTGACAGGGGGCGCGCGACCCGCTATGGCTACACCTTC. It translates to CGADRGRATRYGYTF.

A single count supports this clonotype. The germline gene is not matched at one end of the junction; a read error may be the cause. The J gene is TRBJ1-5, the V gene TRBV7-9; D unclear. This CDR3 comprises 14 residues. Germline V gene data show CDR1 as SEHNR and CDR2 as FQNEAQ (reference sequence). The DNA of the CDR3 is TGTGCCAGCAGCTTCGACTTAGGCTATGGCTACACCTTCTTT. It is translated as CASSFDLGYGYTFF.

This rearrangement joins TRBV7-9 to TRBJ1-1; 9 nucleotides line up with TRBD1. Germline values: CDR1 SEHNR, CDR2 FQNEAQ (reference sequence). The ends lost 5 bases at V and 3 bases at J; junction bases unmatched: 7. This CDR3 has 15 amino acids. The DNA of the CDR3 is TGTGCCAGCAGCCCAGGCAGGACAGGGGACACTGAAGCTTTCTTT. Translating gives CASSPGRTGDTEAFF.

The J gene is TRBJ1-2, the V gene TRBV4-1; no clear D. Germline V CDR1 and CDR2: MGHRA, YSYEKL. The V end was cut by 11 bases, the J end by 6 bases, with 16 bases between. The CDR3 contains 12 residues. CDR3 sequence reads: CAVRTQTNGYTF. CDR3 DNA: TGCGCCGTTAGGACTCAGACGAATGGCTACACCTTC.

A word on this clonotype: The junction and the germline gene differ at one end; a read error may be behind it. The V call is TRBV7-3, the J call TRBJ2-6; maybe TRBD1 (5 bases). Germline-derived CDR1 and CDR2 are SGHTA and FQGTGA. The CDR3 consists of 15 residues. The CDR3 nucleotides are TGTGCCACCAGCGTAGGTGCGACTGGGGCCGACGTCCTCACTTTC. Residues: CATSVGATGADVLTF.

There are a few counts of this clonotype. The rearrangement joins TRBV10-3 to TRBJ2-5; TRBD2 agrees at 7 bases. The CDR3 sequence is 13 residues long. CDR1 and CDR2 from the germline V gene are ENHRY and SYGVKD. J gave up 5 bases and V 9 bases, and 9 bases lay outside the gene matches. CDR3 sequence: CAIHRGEGETQYF. In DNA form, the CDR3 reads TGTGCCATTCACCGGGGGGAAGGGGAGACCCAGTACTTC.

Regarding this clonotype: The junction differs from germline at one of its ends, possibly a read error. The chain is built from TRBV7-3 and TRBJ1-1; D gene uncertain. Germline CDR1 and CDR2: SGHTA and FQGTGA. The CDR3 extends over 16 amino acids. The CDR3 loop reads CATSREDPGMMSEAFF. The DNA of the CDR3 is TGTGCCACCAGCAGAGAGGACCCTGGAATGATGTCTGAAGCTTTCTTT.

In this sample, this clonotype turned up many times. The V and J genes are TRBV20-1 and TRBJ2-2; tentatively, D is TRBD1 (5 bases). CDR3 length equals 13 residues. V shed 6 bases and J shed 3 bases, with 11 bases lying between them. Per the germline V gene, CDR1 is DFQATT and CDR2 is SNEGSKA (reference sequence). This chain's CDR3 is CSAHQGDTGELFF. CDR3 nucleotide sequence: TGCAGTGCCCATCAGGGCGACACCGGGGAGCTGTTTTTT.

Here the CDR3 reads CASSLVPVRAAGADTQYF. The CDR3 nucleotides read TGTGCCAGCAGCTTAGTCCCGGTCAGAGCAGCTGGAGCAGATACGCAGTATTTT. The chain couples TRBV11-2 to TRBJ2-3; D is uncertain. V lost 1 base, J lost 4 bases, and 21 bases lay in between. This CDR3 has 18 residues. Germline loops: CDR1 SGHAT, CDR2 FQNNGV.

This clonotype occurred many times. The V call is TRBV9, the J call TRBJ1-6, with D possibly matching TRBD1 (5 bases). Germline values: CDR1 SGDLS, CDR2 YYNGEE. Trimming shortened V by 0 bases and J by 11 bases, and 9 bases separated the two germline ends. The CDR3 spans 13 residues. The CDR3 DNA reads TGTGCCAGCAGCGTAGGGGAGGGGACACCCCTCCACTTT. As protein: CASSVGEGTPLHF.

The gene calls are TRBV19 and TRBJ2-7, with D unclear. Per the germline V gene, CDR1 is LNHDA and CDR2 is SQIVND (reference sequence). Trimming removed 3 bases from V and 5 bases from J, with 11 bases in between. The CDR3 has 13 residues. CDR3 amino acids: CASSIPAADEQYF. CDR3 DNA sequence: TGTGCCAGTAGTATCCCGGCCGCGGACGAGCAGTACTTC.

The rearrangement uses TRBV7-4 and TRBJ2-7; D tentatively reads TRBD1 or TRBD2 (5 bases each). The CDR3 covers 13 residues. Germline assignment: CDR1 SGHVT and CDR2 SQSDAQ. CDR3 sequence (DNA): TGTGCCAGCTTAGAGTGGGACGGCGATATACGAGCAGTA. Its translation: CASLEWDGDIRAV.

This clonotype was seen many times. The chain employs TRBV7-3 and TRBJ2-2; 7 bases are a match to TRBD1. J was trimmed by 6 bases and V by 6 bases; bases with no gene match: 7. This CDR3 comprises 14 residues. From germline, CDR1 is SGHTA and CDR2 FQGTGA. CDR3 sequence: CASRSTGAAGELFF. The CDR3, as DNA: TGTGCCAGCAGAAGTACAGGGGCGGCCGGGGAGCTGTTTTTT.

This clonotype occurred many times. The chain recombines TRBV20-1 with TRBJ1-4; weak D call: TRBD1 (5 bases). This CDR3 contains 14 residues. Germline-derived CDR1 and CDR2 are DFQATT and SNEGSKA (reference sequence). V was trimmed by 1 base and J by 4 bases, leaving 10 bases between them. This CDR3 is CSARGGGSNEKLFF. CDR3 DNA sequence: TGCAGTGCTAGAGGGGGGGGGAGTAATGAAAAACTGTTTTTT.

This clonotype was recorded only once. The V call is TRBV7-6, the J call TRBJ2-7; 9 nucleotides line up with TRBD1. Germline CDR1 is SGHVS and CDR2 is FNYEAQ. The V segment lost 2 bases and the J segment 10 bases; nucleotides outside the gene matches: 9. The CDR3 runs to 14 residues. The chain's CDR3 is CASSLTGTGNVQYF. CDR3 coding DNA: TGTGCCAGCAGCTTAACCGGGACAGGGAACGTCCAGTACTTC. The full variable domain, with the rest looked up from reference TRBV7-6 and TRBJ2-7, is GAGVSQSPRYKVTKRGQDVALRCDPISGHVSLYWYRQALGQGPEFLTYFNYEAQQDKSGLPNDRFSAERPEGSISTLTIQRTEQRDSAMYRCASSLTGTGNVQYFGPGTRLTVT.

The chain recombines TRBV7-9 with TRBJ2-5; D perhaps matches TRBD2 (5 bases). Looked up from germline, CDR1 is SEHNR and CDR2 is FQNEAQ (reference sequence). The CDR3 covers 16 residues. With 5 bases removed from V and 10 bases from J, the gap between germline ends came to 26 bases. CDR3 DNA sequence: TGTGCCAGCAGCCCCTGGGGAGATGCGCCGTATTTTAGCCAGTACTTC. Protein sequence: CASSPWGDAPYFSQYF.

The V gene is TRBV6-1, the J gene TRBJ1-2; 7 nucleotides align to TRBD1. This CDR3 spans 12 amino acids. V dropped 8 bases and J dropped 3; count of bases not matched to a gene: 3. Germline V gene data show CDR1 as MNHNS and CDR2 as SASEGT. The CDR3 nucleotides read TGTGCCAGCGTCGGACAGGACTATGGCTACACCTTC. Its translation is CASVGQDYGYTF.

The gene calls are TRBV7-6 and TRBJ2-7, with D perhaps matching TRBD1 or TRBD2 (6 bases each). Germline CDR1 SGHVS, CDR2 FNYEAQ. V shed 0 bases and J shed 2 bases, with 11 bases lying between them. The CDR3 covers 15 residues. CDR3 DNA: TGTGCCAGCAGCTTAGCGCCGGGGGCCGCCTACGAGCAGTACTTC. Translating it yields CASSLAPGAAYEQYF.

Points on this clonotype: At one boundary the junction diverges from the germline segment, which might be a read error. J is TRBJ2-1 and V is TRBV9; D unclear. Looked up from germline, CDR1 is SGDLS and CDR2 is YYNGEE. The CDR3 contains 14 residues. CDR3 sequence: CASSFRRTDTEQLF. The CDR3 nucleotides are TGTGCCAGCAGCTTCCGACGAACCGACACCGAGCAGCTCTTC.

This clonotype was seen a handful of times. A single base separates this from a much larger clone, so it may be a read error. The gene calls are TRBV4-3 and TRBJ1-4, with 10 bases identical to TRBD1. The CDR3 is made up of 14 amino acids. Germline V lookup: CDR1 LGHNA, CDR2 YSLEER. CDR3 sequence: CAGSQGQGVEKLFF. The DNA of the CDR3 is TGCGCCGGCAGCCAAGGACAGGGGGTAGAGAAACTGTTTTTT.

The chain uses TRBV9 and TRBJ2-2; tentatively, D is TRBD1 or TRBD2 (5 bases each). V was cut by 4 bases and J by 15 bases, with 25 bases left in between. Germline V gene data show CDR1 as SGDLS and CDR2 as YYNGEE. This CDR3 has 15 residues. CDR3 in amino acids: CASSLYRLLLETVFF. The CDR3 DNA follows: TGTGCCAGCAGCTTGTATAGACTATTATTGGAGACAGTGTTTTTT.

This chain uses TRBV5-6 with TRBJ2-7; a possible D gene is TRBD2 (5 bases). Germline V gene lookup returns CDR1 SGHDT and CDR2 YYEEEE. This CDR3 is built from 13 residues. V shed 4 bases and J shed 9 bases, with 17 bases lying between them. The CDR3 reads CASSLRSGGGQYF. As DNA, the CDR3 is TGTGCCAGCAGCCTGAGAAGCGGAGGTGGGCAGTACTTC.

This chain joins TRBV29-1 and TRBJ1-1, with a weak D call TRBD1 (6 bases). Trimming shortened V by 4 bases and J by 5 bases, and 14 bases separated the two germline ends. CDR1 SQVTM and CDR2 ANQGSEA come from the germline V gene. The CDR3 has 13 amino acids. In DNA, the CDR3 is TGCAGCGTTGTTGAGGGGGGAGGGACTGAAGCTTTCTTT. It yields the protein CSVVEGGGTEAFF.

This chain connects TRBV6-6 to TRBJ1-5; no reliable D call. Germline lookup yields CDR1 MNHNY and CDR2 SVGAGI (reference sequence). Between the trimmed V and J ends, which lost 7 bases and 0 bases, there was a span of 10 bases. The CDR3 is made up of 14 amino acids. The CDR3 loop reads CASTEVYSNQPQHF. The CDR3 DNA reads as TGTGCCAGCACCGAAGTGTATAGCAATCAGCCCCAGCATTTT.

J is TRBJ1-6 and V is TRBV7-8; 9 nucleotides line up with TRBD1. The length of the CDR3 is 17 residues. Germline CDR1 SGHVS, CDR2 FQNEAQ. V lost 3 bases to trimming and J lost 8 bases; unmatched junction nucleotides: 11. The CDR3 region is CASSFWGGQGLDSPLHF. The CDR3 nucleotides read TGTGCCAGCAGCTTTTGGGGTGGACAGGGGTTGGATTCACCCCTCCACTTT.

V is TRBV7-3 and J is TRBJ2-7, with D possibly being TRBD1 (6 bases). The germline V and J ends were trimmed by 5 bases and 7 bases, with 21 bases remaining between them. This CDR3 is 15 amino acids long. CDR1 is SGHTA and CDR2 is FQGTGA in the germline V gene. The CDR3 reads CASSRGTHPSDEQYF. As DNA, the CDR3 is TGTGCCAGCAGCCGAGGGACACATCCTTCGGATGAGCAGTACTTC.

This clonotype was detected once. The chain has TRBV5-1 and TRBJ1-6; D not resolved. The CDR3 has 14 residues. Deletions cut 3 bases from V and 5 bases from J, with 9 bases between. The germline gives CDR1 SGHRS, CDR2 YFSETQ. The CDR3 here is CASSYGRDNSPLHF. CDR3 nucleotides: TGCGCCAGCAGCTACGGACGGGATAATTCACCCCTCCACTTT.

This clonotype came up a few times. The junction shows a germline mismatch at one end, possibly a read error. V gene TRBV6-1 combines with J gene TRBJ2-7; TRBD2 matches 9 bases. The CDR3 contains 15 residues. Germline V gene data show CDR1 as MNHNS and CDR2 as SASEGT. CDR3 region: CASSESGGGARERYF. CDR3 DNA: TGTGCCAGCAGTGAGTCCGGCGGGGGGGCCCGCGAGCGGTACTTC.

The rearrangement links TRBV7-2 to TRBJ1-1; D gene uncertain. The germline V and J ends were trimmed by 3 bases and 8 bases, with 10 bases remaining between them. Per the germline V gene, CDR1 is SGHTA and CDR2 is FQGNSA. The CDR3 totals 12 residues. This CDR3 is CASSFTSVEAFF. In DNA form, the CDR3 reads TGTGCCAGCAGCTTTACTAGCGTCGAAGCTTTCTTT.